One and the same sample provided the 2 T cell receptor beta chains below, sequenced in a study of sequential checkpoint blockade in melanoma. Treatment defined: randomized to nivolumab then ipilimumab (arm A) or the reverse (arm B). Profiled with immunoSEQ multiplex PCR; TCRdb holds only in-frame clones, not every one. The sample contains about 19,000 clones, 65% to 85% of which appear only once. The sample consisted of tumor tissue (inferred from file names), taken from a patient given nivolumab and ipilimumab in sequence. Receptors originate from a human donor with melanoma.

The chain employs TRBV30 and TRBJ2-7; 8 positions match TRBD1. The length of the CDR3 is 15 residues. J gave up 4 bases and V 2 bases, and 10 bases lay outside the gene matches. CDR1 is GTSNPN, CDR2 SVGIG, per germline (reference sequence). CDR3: CAWSSPRQGRYEQYF. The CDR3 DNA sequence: TGTGCCTGGAGTTCTCCTCGACAGGGGCGATACGAGCAGTACTTC.

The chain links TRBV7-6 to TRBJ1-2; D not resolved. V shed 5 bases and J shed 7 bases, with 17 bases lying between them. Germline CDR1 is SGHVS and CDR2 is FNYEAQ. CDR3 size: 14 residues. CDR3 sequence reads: CASSSSDILRGYTF. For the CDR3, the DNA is TGTGCCAGCAGCAGCTCAGACATCCTGCGTGGCTACACCTTC.